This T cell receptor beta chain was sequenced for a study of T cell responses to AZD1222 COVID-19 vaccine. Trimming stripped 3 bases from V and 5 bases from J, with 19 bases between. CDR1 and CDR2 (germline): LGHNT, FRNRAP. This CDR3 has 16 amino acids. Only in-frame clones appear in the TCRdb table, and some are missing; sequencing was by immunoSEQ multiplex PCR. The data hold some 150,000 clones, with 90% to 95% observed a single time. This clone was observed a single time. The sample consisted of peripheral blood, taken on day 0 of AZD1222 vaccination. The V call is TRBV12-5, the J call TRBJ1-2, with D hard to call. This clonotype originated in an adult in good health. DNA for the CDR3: TGTGCTAGTGGTTTTCCCCGGGAGGTCTCTGGATATGGCTACACCTTC. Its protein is CASGFPREVSGYGYTF.